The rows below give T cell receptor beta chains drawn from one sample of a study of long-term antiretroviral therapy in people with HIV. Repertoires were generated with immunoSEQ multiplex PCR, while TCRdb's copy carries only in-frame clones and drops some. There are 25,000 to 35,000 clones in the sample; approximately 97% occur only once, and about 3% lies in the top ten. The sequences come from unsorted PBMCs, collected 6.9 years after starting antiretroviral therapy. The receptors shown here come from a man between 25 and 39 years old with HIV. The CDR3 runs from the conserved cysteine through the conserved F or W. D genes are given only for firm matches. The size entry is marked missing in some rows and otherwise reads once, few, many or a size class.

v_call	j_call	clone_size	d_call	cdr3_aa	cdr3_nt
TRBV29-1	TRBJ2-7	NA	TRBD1	CSVLPSGQGYEQYF	TGCAGCGTGCTACCTTCGGGACAGGGTTACGAGCAGTACTTC
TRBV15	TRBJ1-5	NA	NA	CATSRVQGPWPPQHF	TGTGCCACCAGCAGAGTTCAGGGACCTTGGCCGCCCCAGCATTTT
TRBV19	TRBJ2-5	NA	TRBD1	CASSQNRDRRTQETQYF	TGTGCCAGTAGTCAAAATCGGGACAGGAGGACGCAAGAGACCCAGTACTTC
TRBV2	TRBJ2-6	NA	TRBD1	CASSDKGTVLANVLTF	TGTGCCAGCAGTGATAAGGGGACAGTCCTTGCCAACGTCCTGACTTTC
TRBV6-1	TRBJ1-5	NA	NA	CASRVGGNQPQHF	TGTGCCAGCAGGGTGGGTGGCAATCAGCCCCAGCATTTT
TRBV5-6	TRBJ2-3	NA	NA	CASSLPTDTQYF	TGTGCCAGCAGCTTACCGACGGATACGCAGTATTTT
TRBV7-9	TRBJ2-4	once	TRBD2	CASKSGGDIQYF	TGTGCCAGCAAATCGGGGGGGGACATTCAGTACTTC
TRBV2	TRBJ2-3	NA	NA	CASTEVAAVDTQYF	TGTGCCAGCACCGAGGTGGCGGCGGTAGATACGCAGTATTTT
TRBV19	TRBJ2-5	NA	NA	CASSMYNSQETQYF	TGTGCCAGTAGTATGTATAACAGTCAAGAGACCCAGTACTTC
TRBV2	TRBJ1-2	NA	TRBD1	CASSARWDRHGYTF	TGTGCCAGCAGTGCCCGATGGGACAGGCATGGCTACACCTTC
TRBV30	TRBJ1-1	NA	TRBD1	CAWIQGEAFF	TGTGCCTGGATACAGGGGGAAGCTTTCTTT
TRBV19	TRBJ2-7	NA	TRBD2	CARLLAGGLYEQYF	TGTGCCAGACTACTAGCGGGGGGACTCTACGAGCAGTACTTC
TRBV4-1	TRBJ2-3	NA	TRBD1	CASSQVGGTGITDTQYF	TGCGCCAGCAGCCAAGTTGGGGGGACAGGGATCACAGATACGCAGTATTTT
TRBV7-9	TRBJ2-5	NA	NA	CASSLTSATQYF	TGTGCCAGCAGCTTAACCTCAGCAACCCAGTACTTC
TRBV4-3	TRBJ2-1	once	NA	CASSQDPDYEQFF	TGCGCCAGCAGCCAAGATCCCGACTACGAGCAGTTCTTC
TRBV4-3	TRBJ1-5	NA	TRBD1	CASSLRQGGQPQHF	TGCGCCAGCAGCCTCCGACAGGGTGGACAGCCCCAGCATTTT
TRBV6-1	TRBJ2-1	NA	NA	CASRSRGNEQFF	TGTGCCAGCAGATCACGAGGCAATGAGCAGTTCTTC
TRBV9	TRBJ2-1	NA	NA	CASSSRSLEANEQFF	TGTGCCAGCAGCTCCCGGAGCCTAGAGGCCAATGAGCAGTTCTTC
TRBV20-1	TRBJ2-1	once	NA	CSARVVNEQFF	TGCAGTGCTAGAGTTGTGAATGAGCAGTTCTTC
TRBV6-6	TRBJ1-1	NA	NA	CASSWRSGINTEAFF	TGTGCCAGCAGTTGGCGAAGCGGAATAAACACTGAAGCTTTCTTT
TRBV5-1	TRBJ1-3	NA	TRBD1	CASSDAGGSDTIYF	TGCGCCAGCAGCGACGCAGGGGGGTCGGACACCATATATTTT
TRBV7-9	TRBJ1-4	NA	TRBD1	CASSSLPTGRAEKLFF	TGTGCCAGCAGCTCCCTCCCGACAGGGAGGGCTGAAAAACTGTTTTTT
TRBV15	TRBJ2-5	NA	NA	CATSRGGQETQYF	TGTGCCACCAGCAGAGGTGGGCAAGAGACCCAGTACTTC
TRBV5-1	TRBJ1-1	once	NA	CASSPRDGNTEAFF	TGCGCCAGCAGCCCCCGGGACGGGAACACTGAAGCTTTCTTT
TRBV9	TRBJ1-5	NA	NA	CASKQPQHF	TGTGCCAGCAAACAGCCCCAGCATTTT
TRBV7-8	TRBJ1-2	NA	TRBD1	CASSLDRGRLYGYTF	TGTGCCAGCAGCTTAGACAGGGGGAGACTCTATGGCTACACCTTC
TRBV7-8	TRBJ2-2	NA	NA	CASSLPTGELFF	TGTGCCAGCAGCTTACCAACCGGGGAGCTGTTTTTT
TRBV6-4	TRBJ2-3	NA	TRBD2	CATSSGGSGTDTQYF	TGTGCCACCTCTAGCGGGGGGTCTGGCACAGATACGCAGTATTTT
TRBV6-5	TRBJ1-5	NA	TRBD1	CASSSTGGKHQPQHF	TGTGCCAGCAGTTCGACAGGGGGCAAGCATCAGCCCCAGCATTTT
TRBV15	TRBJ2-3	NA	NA	CATSNSGATPDTQYF	TGTGCCACCAGCAATAGCGGAGCAACCCCAGATACGCAGTATTTT
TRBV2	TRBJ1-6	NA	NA	CASSEEGSSPLHF	TGTGCCAGCAGTGAAGAGGGGAGTTCACCCCTCCACTTT
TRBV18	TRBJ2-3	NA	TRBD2	CASSPLREGPDTQYF	TGTGCCAGCTCACCATTACGGGAGGGCCCAGATACGCAGTATTTT
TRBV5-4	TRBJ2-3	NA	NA	CASSKRDGDDTQYF	TGTGCCAGCAGTAAACGGGACGGCGACGATACGCAGTATTTT
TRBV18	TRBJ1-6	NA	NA	CASSSALWNSPLHF	TGTGCCAGCTCATCGGCCCTTTGGAATTCACCCCTCCACTTT
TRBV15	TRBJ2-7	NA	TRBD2	CATSRPSGGADEQYF	TGTGCCACCAGCAGACCTAGCGGGGGGGCCGACGAGCAGTACTTC
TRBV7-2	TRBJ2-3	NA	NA	CASSFYSSKSTDTQYF	TGTGCCAGCAGCTTCTACAGCAGTAAAAGCACAGATACGCAGTATTTT
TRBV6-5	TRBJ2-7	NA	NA	CASSPFVSYYEQYF	TGTGCCAGCAGCCCCTTTGTCTCTTACTACGAGCAGTACTTC
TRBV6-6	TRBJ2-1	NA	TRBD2	CASSYRTSGGNEQFF	TGTGCCAGCAGTTATAGGACTAGCGGGGGAAATGAGCAGTTCTTC
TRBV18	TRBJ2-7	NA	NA	CASSPPQAKSYEQYF	TGTGCCAGCTCACCACCTCAGGCGAAGTCCTACGAGCAGTACTTC
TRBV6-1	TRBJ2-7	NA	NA	CASSEVQGEGGEQYF	TGTGCCAGCAGTGAAGTACAGGGGGAGGGGGGCGAGCAGTACTTC
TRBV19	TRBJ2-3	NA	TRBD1	CASGTGISDTQYF	TGTGCCAGTGGGACAGGGATATCGGATACGCAGTATTTT
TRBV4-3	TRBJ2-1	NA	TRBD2	CASSPWGSGRGVYEQFF	TGCGCCAGCAGCCCTTGGGGTAGCGGGAGGGGAGTTTATGAGCAGTTCTTC
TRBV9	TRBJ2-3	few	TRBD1	CASSVYRGGTDTQYF	TGTGCCAGCAGCGTTTACAGGGGGGGCACAGATACGCAGTATTTT
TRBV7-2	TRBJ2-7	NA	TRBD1	CASSIDRAVNEQYF	TGTGCCAGCAGCATCGACAGGGCCGTCAACGAGCAGTACTTC
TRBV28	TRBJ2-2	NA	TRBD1	CASSPVSPGGRGGELFF	TGTGCCAGCAGTCCCGTCTCTCCAGGGGGCCGGGGCGGGGAGCTGTTTTTT
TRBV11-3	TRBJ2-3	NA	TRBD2	CASSLGGTSGRHTQYF	TGTGCCAGCAGCTTAGGTGGGACTAGCGGGAGGCATACGCAGTATTTT
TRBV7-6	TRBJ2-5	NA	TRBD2	CASSLPGGTQETQYF	TGTGCCAGCAGCTTACCGGGGGGGACCCAAGAGACCCAGTACTTC
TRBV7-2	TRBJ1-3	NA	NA	CASSTDRRNTIYF	TGTGCCAGCAGCACGGACAGACGAAACACCATATATTTT
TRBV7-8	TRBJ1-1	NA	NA	CASSLVEGDTEAFF	TGTGCCAGCAGCTTAGTCGAAGGGGACACTGAAGCTTTCTTT
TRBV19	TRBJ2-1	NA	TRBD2	CASSTSGRWNEQFF	TGTGCCAGTAGTACCAGCGGGAGATGGAATGAGCAGTTCTTC
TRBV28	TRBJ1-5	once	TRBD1	CASSLGTGRSNQPQHF	TGTGCCAGCAGTTTAGGGACAGGGCGAAGCAATCAGCCCCAGCATTTT